The sample holds many counts of the clone carrying this TCR beta chain. The data belong to a study of spatial heterogeneity in lung cancer. This CDR3 has 14 residues. With 11 bases clipped from V and 3 bases from J, the junction kept 8 bases outside the gene matches. Per the germline V gene, CDR1 is MNHEY and CDR2 is SVGEGT. The time point was: blood at routine non-recurrence follow-up after resection. Unsorted whole RNA of tumor, nontumor lung or frozen PBMC was sequenced. Each CDR3 protein is one row after TCRdb ran MiXCR on the 5' RACE reads. The sample comprises tens of thousands of distinct CDR3 sequences, about 10% of which are singletons, and approximately 26% rests with the top ten.

The source of this sequence is a female donor with early-stage non-small cell lung cancer. The sequencing here drew on PBMCs, taken at follow-up. This sequence joins TRBV6-2 or TRBV6-3 and TRBJ1-5; TRBD1 matches 9 bases. The DNA of the CDR3 is TGTGCCCGGCCGGGACAGGGAATCAATCAGCCCCAGCATTTT. The encoded protein is CARPGQGINQPQHF.